The sample holds one count of the clone carrying this TCR beta chain. Its antigen is still unknown. This sample was included in a study of cytomegalovirus exposure and HLA in healthy donors. Whole-study findings and limits: Later on, analysis showed that most CMV-associated TCR beta chains appeared to be HLA-restricted. The study carried out a later analysis of TCR beta sequences. It associated approximately 16,000 of them with specific HLA alleles at a false discovery rate of 0.05. A later analysis by the authors found several of the most significant clusters apparently linked to common viral pathogens. TCR beta chains numbering roughly 150 were designated cytomegalovirus-associated.

Both 60 Vbeta primers and 13 Jbeta primers went into the PCR. The data were produced by immunoSEQ multiplex PCR, yet TCRdb's version contains in-frame clones alone and is incomplete. The table has about 63,000 clones, approximately 76% seen once. Germline V CDR1 and CDR2: SGDLS, YYNGEE. V shed 1 base and J shed 3 bases, with 11 bases lying between them. The CDR3 runs to 15 residues. The sequence was collected from a man aged 50 to 60 in good health and CMV-seronegative. Sequencing was performed on PBMCs. The rearrangement joins TRBV9 to TRBJ1-5; D might be TRBD1 (6 bases). CDR3 in DNA: TGTGCCAGCAGCGTAACGGGGGGCCCCAATCAGCCCCAGCATTTT. This gives the protein CASSVTGGPNQPQHF.